Following are 17 T cell receptor beta chains from one sample sequenced in a study of T cell repertoires in cytomegalovirus infection. TCRdb processed the reads anew with MiXCR; each CDR3 protein has one entry. The data contain roughly 54,000 distinct CDR3 sequences, roughly 32% of them singletons. Antigen specificity for these receptors is unknown. Specimen: PBMCs, sequenced either directly or after in vitro stimulation (not recorded which). These receptors came from a human donor in good health (CMV status not recorded). Some clones in this sample may be carry-over from other donors' samples.

This clonotype has a count of ten or more. The chain joins TRBV7-2 to TRBJ1-2; D perhaps matches TRBD1 (5 bases). Germline V gene data show CDR1 as SGHTA and CDR2 as FQGNSA. V was shortened by 1 base and J by 1 base, with 7 bases between the two germline ends. The CDR3 consists of 14 residues. CDR3 amino acids: CASSLGGVNYGYTF. The CDR3 DNA follows: TGTGCCAGCAGCTTAGGGGGGGTTAACTATGGCTACACCTTC.

This clonotype has a count of ten or more. This rearrangement joins TRBV29-1 to TRBJ1-1; maybe TRBD1 (6 bases). Trimming stripped 3 bases from V and 0 bases from J, with 8 bases between. This CDR3 has 13 amino acids. Germline V CDR1 and CDR2: SQVTM, ANQGSEA. The DNA of the CDR3 is TGCAGCGTTGATTCAGGGGTGAACACTGAAGCTTTCTTT. Residues: CSVDSGVNTEAFF.

The V and J genes are TRBV6-2 or TRBV6-3 and TRBJ1-1, with D unclear. CDR1 is MNHEY, CDR2 SVGEGT, per germline. V was pared by 8 bases and J by 6 bases, with 13 bases between. CDR3 size: 12 residues. The CDR3 region has the DNA TGTGCCAGCGAAGGGCAGGAGGCTGAAGCTTTCTTT. Protein sequence: CASEGQEAEAFF.

This clonotype was detected only a few times. V usage is TRBV6-6 and J usage is TRBJ2-1; 7 nucleotides line up with TRBD1. The CDR3 runs to 16 residues. Germline values: CDR1 MNHNY, CDR2 SVGAGI (reference sequence). The junction had 9 bases not matched to a gene; V was cut back by 0 bases and J by 7 bases. CDR3 region: CASSYSLVTGDNEQFF. In nucleotides, the CDR3 is TGTGCCAGCAGTTACTCACTCGTCACAGGGGATAATGAGCAGTTCTTC.

This clonotype was seen a handful of times. The rearrangement uses TRBV5-4 and TRBJ2-2, with D perhaps matching TRBD1 (5 bases). Germline CDR1 reads SGHNT; CDR2 reads YYREEE (reference sequence). This CDR3 region has 15 residues. The germline V and J ends were trimmed by 6 bases and 4 bases, with 16 bases remaining between them. This chain's CDR3 is CASNMAGQATGELFF. As DNA, the CDR3 is TGTGCCAGCAATATGGCAGGACAAGCCACCGGGGAGCTGTTTTTT. The whole variable domain, filled in from reference TRBV5-4 and TRBJ2-2, reads ETGVTQSPTHLIKTRGQQVTLRCSSQSGHNTVSWYQQALGQGPQFIFQYYREEENGRGNFPPRFSGLQFPNYSSELNVNALELDDSALYLCASNMAGQATGELFFGEGSRLTVL.

The gene calls are TRBV12-3 or TRBV12-4 and TRBJ2-4, with D maybe TRBD1 (5 bases). The CDR3 extends over 15 amino acids. Trimming stripped 5 bases from V and 8 bases from J, with 19 bases between. Written as DNA, the CDR3 is TGTGCCAGCAGTCCACCCTACAGGCCCGCGGACATTCAGTACTTC. Amino acids: CASSPPYRPADIQYF.

The rearrangement links TRBV11-2 to TRBJ2-5, with D perhaps matching TRBD1 or TRBD2 (5 bases each). Germline V CDR1 and CDR2: SGHAT, FQNNGV. The CDR3 loop spans 14 amino acids. Trimming removed 0 bases at V and 5 bases at J, with 10 bases between. CDR3 protein: CASSLDGWGETQYF. CDR3 DNA: TGTGCCAGCAGCTTAGATGGGTGGGGGGAGACCCAGTACTTC.

The genes are TRBV6-5 and TRBJ1-1, with 7 bases identical to TRBD1. After removal of 6 bases from V and 11 bases from J, the junction contained 9 bases not matched to a gene. Germline CDR1 MNHEY, CDR2 SVGAGI. CDR3 size: 12 residues. The CDR3 region is CASSLDRVAAFF. DNA for the CDR3: TGTGCCAGCAGCCTTGACAGGGTTGCGGCTTTCTTT.

In its sample, this clonotype was seen a few times. The chain employs TRBV7-9 and TRBJ1-5; D is unresolved. Trimming shortened V by 2 bases and J by 5 bases, and 10 bases separated the two germline ends. This CDR3 comprises 14 residues. Germline CDR1 SEHNR, CDR2 FQNEAQ (reference sequence). Here the CDR3 reads CASSLMGPDQPQHF. CDR3 in DNA: TGTGCCAGCAGCTTAATGGGCCCCGATCAGCCCCAGCATTTT. Combining the CDR3 with reference TRBV7-9 and TRBJ1-5 gives the whole variable domain DTGVSQNPRHKITKRGQNVTFRCDPISEHNRLYWYRQTLGQGPEFLTYFQNEAQLEKSRLLSDRFSAERPKGSFSTLEIQRTEQGDSAMYLCASSLMGPDQPQHFGDGTRLSIL.

The chain is built from TRBV7-2 and TRBJ2-1; a weak D match, TRBD2 (6 bases). V lost 1 base, J lost 0 bases, and 10 bases lay in between. The CDR3 has 16 amino acids. Per the germline V gene, CDR1 is SGHTA and CDR2 is FQGNSA. The CDR3 region has the DNA TGTGCCAGCAGCTTAGGGGCCGGGGGCTCCTACAATGAGCAGTTCTTC. Amino acid sequence: CASSLGAGGSYNEQFF. The full variable domain, in which reference TRBV7-2 and TRBJ2-1 provide the parts outside the CDR3, is GAGVSQSPSNKVTEKGKDVELRCDPISGHTALYWYRQSLGQGLEFLIYFQGNSAPDKSGLPSDRFSAERTGGSVSTLTIQRTQQEDSAVYLCASSLGAGGSYNEQFFGPGTRLTVL.

In nucleotides, the CDR3 is TGTGCCAGCAGCCAAGGGGGCCCTCAACTGTTTTTT. Protein sequence: CASSQGGPQLFF. The chain uses TRBV4-2 and TRBJ1-4, with D possibly TRBD1 on 5 matching bases. CDR1 LGHNA and CDR2 YNFKEQ come from the germline V gene. The V and J ends lost 1 base and 12 bases respectively, with 9 bases between them. The CDR3 consists of 12 residues.

The chain carries TRBV7-6 and TRBJ2-3; D may correspond to TRBD1 or TRBD2 (5 bases each). Deletions cut 4 bases from V and 2 bases from J, with 10 bases between. CDR1 and CDR2 (germline): SGHVS, FNYEAQ. The CDR3 covers 14 residues. CDR3 region: CASSYGTATDTQYF. CDR3 bases: TGTGCCAGCAGCTACGGGACCGCCACAGATACGCAGTATTTT.

This CDR3 is CSARYTSGRATTDTQYF. In DNA form, the CDR3 reads TGCAGTGCTAGATATACTAGCGGGAGGGCCACGACAGATACGCAGTATTTT. The chain uses TRBV20-1 and TRBJ2-3, with 13 bases matching TRBD2. J was trimmed by 3 bases and V by 2 bases; bases with no gene match: 8. CDR1 and CDR2 (germline): DFQATT, SNEGSKA (reference sequence). This CDR3 comprises 17 residues.

This clonotype was found a few times. J is TRBJ2-5 and V is TRBV6-1; D possibly corresponds to TRBD2 (6 bases). CDR1 and CDR2 from the germline V gene are MNHNS and SASEGT. Trimming shortened V by 6 bases and J by 7 bases, and 18 bases separated the two germline ends. The CDR3 runs 14 residues. CDR3 residues: CASRPRGDGGTQYF. The DNA for the CDR3 is TGTGCCAGCAGGCCGAGAGGGGACGGGGGGACCCAGTACTTC.

The chain has TRBV20-1 and TRBJ2-7; tentative D call: TRBD2 (7 bases). Trimming stripped 2 bases from V and 4 bases from J, with 12 bases between. Per the germline V gene, CDR1 is DFQATT and CDR2 is SNEGSKA (reference sequence). The CDR3 is 13 amino acids. The CDR3 nucleotides read TGCAGTGCTAGATTGCGGGGGCCTTACGAGCAGTACTTC. Residues: CSARLRGPYEQYF.

The chain couples TRBV27 to TRBJ1-4; D uncertain. CDR3 length equals 14 residues. Trimming stripped 6 bases from V and 3 bases from J, with 11 bases between. Germline V lookup: CDR1 MNHEY, CDR2 SMNVEV (reference sequence). The CDR3 region has the DNA TGTGCCAGCAGCTCCTGGGTATCTAATGAAAAACTGTTTTTT. Its translation: CASSSWVSNEKLFF.

The chain employs TRBV27 and TRBJ1-5; D uncertain. The CDR3 is made up of 13 amino acids. V was clipped by 2 bases and J by 5 bases, with 7 bases between them. Germline CDR1 reads MNHEY; CDR2 reads SMNVEV (reference sequence). The CDR3 loop is CASSLGQDQPQHF. CDR3 DNA sequence: TGTGCCAGCAGTTTAGGGCAAGATCAGCCCCAGCATTTT.